The 5 T cell receptor beta chains reported below all come from one sample, sequenced in a study of blood T cell repertoires in COVID-19. Assay: immunoSEQ multiplex PCR; the TCRdb copy retains only in-frame clones and omits some. The data contain around 200,000 clones, roughly 80% of them singletons. Specimen: peripheral blood. These receptors all come from a man aged 45-60 years with active or convalescent COVID-19.

This clone is deemed medium-sized. The chain links TRBV28 to TRBJ1-5; unclear D gene. Germline V gene sequence: CDR1 MDHEN, CDR2 SYDVKM. The CDR3 is made up of 13 amino acids. V was cut by 2 bases and J by 6 bases, with 8 bases left in between. CDR3: CASSLPGIQPQHF. CDR3 coding DNA: TGTGCCAGCAGTTTACCGGGGATTCAGCCCCAGCATTTT.

This clone showed up just a few times. The rearrangement joins TRBV19 to TRBJ1-4; 8 bases map to TRBD1. Losses at the gene ends were 3 bases for V and 5 bases for J; bases not matched to a gene: 2. In germline, CDR1 is LNHDA, CDR2 SQIVND (reference sequence). The CDR3 consists of 14 residues. Here the CDR3 reads CASSIQGANEKLFF. CDR3 coding DNA: TGTGCCAGTAGTATTCAGGGGGCGAATGAAAAACTGTTTTTT.

V and J are TRBV27 and TRBJ1-2, with 8 bases fitting TRBD1. CDR3 size: 16 residues. V shed 4 bases, J shed 0 bases, and the junction held 7 bases outside the gene matches. Germline V gene lookup returns CDR1 MNHEY and CDR2 SMNVEV (reference sequence). The CDR3 DNA reads as TGTGCCAGCAGTTACGGGACAGGATCAACTAACTATGGCTACACCTTC. This encodes CASSYGTGSTNYGYTF.

A few counts support this clone. V usage is TRBV11-2 and J usage is TRBJ1-1; a weak D match, TRBD1 (5 bases). The germline V gene has CDR1 SGHAT and CDR2 FQNNGV. This CDR3 spans 14 amino acids. Trimming pared 8 bases from V and 6 bases from J, leaving 19 bases between. The CDR3 DNA reads as TGTGCCAGCGCCTCTGGGGGGGGAAGCGCTGAAGCTTTCTTT. It translates to CASASGGGSAEAFF.

This clone was picked up a small number of times. V usage is TRBV29-1 and J usage is TRBJ2-5, with a tentative D call TRBD2 (5 bases). Trimming removed 4 bases from V and 5 bases from J, with 14 bases in between. Germline V gene lookup returns CDR1 SQVTM and CDR2 ANQGSEA. The CDR3 consists of 13 residues. The CDR3 loop is CSVVGLTGETQYF. As DNA, the CDR3 is TGCAGCGTTGTGGGCCTCACGGGGGAGACCCAGTACTTC.